Listed below are T cell receptor beta chains from one sample, sequenced in a study of shared clonotypes between healthy human individuals. Measured with immunoSEQ multiplex PCR; TCRdb has only the in-frame clones, and not every one. The table shows about 1 million clones, with about 76% occurring only once. Sequencing was done on a sample of memory CD4+ T cells sorted from blood. Source of these receptors: a man younger than 35 in good health. CDR3s include the opening cysteine and the closing phenylalanine or tryptophan.

>TRBV5-1|TRBJ2-5
CASSLGGVQETQYF
>TRBV10-3|TRBJ1-4
CAISDKPTDARDEKLFF
>TRBV30|TRBJ1-2
CAWSVIRTGGTYGYTF
>TRBV2|TRBJ2-7
CASSEGLLEQYF
>TRBV2|TRBJ2-2
CASSEAASSLTGELFF
>TRBV18|TRBJ1-6
CASSLSTDSPLHF
>TRBV5-3|TRBJ1-5
CARSLKHSSLWPNQPQHF
>TRBV4-2|TRBJ2-3
CASSRSSDPTDTQYF
>TRBV11-2|TRBJ2-6
CASSRDRFSGANVLTF
>TRBV21-1|TRBJ1-3
CASSKEDRQGNFGNTIYF
>TRBV14|TRBJ1-2
CASSQTGVGGYTF
>TRBV5-3|TRBJ2-7
CARSLDTGSYEQYF
>TRBV6-5|TRBJ1-2
CASTPFRESVGGYTF
>TRBV11-2|.
CASSLSISGRYEQYF
>TRBV9|TRBJ1-1
CASSGHPGQGTAFF
>TRBV9|TRBJ1-2
CASSVQGANYGYTF
>TRBV7-9|TRBJ1-2
CASSLEGQGSYGYTF
>TRBV2|TRBJ1-2
CASARENGGYTF
>TRBV6-5|TRBJ2-5
CASRSSPKETQYF
>TRBV5-3|TRBJ1-1
CARSMGGRRNTEAFF
>TRBV5-1|TRBJ1-1
CASSLRAGGDTEAFF
>TRBV10-1|TRBJ1-1
CASSERRGMNTEAFF
>TRBV4-3|TRBJ2-3
CASSQDWTDTDTQYF